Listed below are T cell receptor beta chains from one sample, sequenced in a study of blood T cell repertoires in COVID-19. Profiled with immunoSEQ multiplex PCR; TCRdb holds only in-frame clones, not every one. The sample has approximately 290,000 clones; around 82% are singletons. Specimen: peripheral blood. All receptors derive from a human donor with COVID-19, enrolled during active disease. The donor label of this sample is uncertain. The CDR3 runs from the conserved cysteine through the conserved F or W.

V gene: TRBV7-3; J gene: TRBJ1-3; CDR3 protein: CASSPDRTHAGNTIYF
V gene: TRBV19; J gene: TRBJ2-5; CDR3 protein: CASSITGEGETQYF
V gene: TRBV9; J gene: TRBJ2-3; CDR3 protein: CASSAVGPSTDTQYF
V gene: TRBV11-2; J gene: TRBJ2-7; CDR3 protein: CASSPGTSVPEQYF
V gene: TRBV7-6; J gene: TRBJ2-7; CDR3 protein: CASTSSGSAEQYF
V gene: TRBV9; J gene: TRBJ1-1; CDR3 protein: CASSVGQGSTEAFF
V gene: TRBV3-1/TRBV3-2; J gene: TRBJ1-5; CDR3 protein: CASSQAGEGQPQHF
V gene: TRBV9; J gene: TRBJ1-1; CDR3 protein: CASSVGVRWGDEAFF
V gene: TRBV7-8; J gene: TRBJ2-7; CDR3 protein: CASSSLTSYEQYF
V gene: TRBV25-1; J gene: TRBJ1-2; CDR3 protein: CASSEWAGLYGYTF
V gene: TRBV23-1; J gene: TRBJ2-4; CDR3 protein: CASRTRQGRALILAKNIQYF
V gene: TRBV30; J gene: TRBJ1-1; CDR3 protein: CAWNPQRGEAFF
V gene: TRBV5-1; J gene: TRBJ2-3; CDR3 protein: CASSPRLAGVADTQYF
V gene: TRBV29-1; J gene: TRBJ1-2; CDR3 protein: CSAGGTSLGYGYTF
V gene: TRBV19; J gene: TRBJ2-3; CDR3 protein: CASKGTQMRDTQYF
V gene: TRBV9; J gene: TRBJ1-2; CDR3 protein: CASSGQGGGYGYTF
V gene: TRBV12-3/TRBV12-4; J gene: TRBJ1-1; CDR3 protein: CASQRGLEAFF
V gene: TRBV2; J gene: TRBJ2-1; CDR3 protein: CASRTELAGGTEQFF
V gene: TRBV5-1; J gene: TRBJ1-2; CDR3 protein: CASSLEGRGTGNYGYTF
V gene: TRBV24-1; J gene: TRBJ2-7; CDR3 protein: CATSDRTGVDEQYF
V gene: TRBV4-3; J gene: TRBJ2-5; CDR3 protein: CASSQAGGGGETQYF
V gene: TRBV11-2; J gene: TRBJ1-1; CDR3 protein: CASSLDRDTEAFF
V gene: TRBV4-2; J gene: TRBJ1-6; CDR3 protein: CASSQDYRGQLYSPLHF
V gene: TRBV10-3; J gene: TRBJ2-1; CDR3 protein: CAISEVETSGSLWQFF
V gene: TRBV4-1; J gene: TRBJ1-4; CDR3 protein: CASSQGRVSEKLFF
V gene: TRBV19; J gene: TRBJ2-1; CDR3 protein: CASSTSTGVGEQFF
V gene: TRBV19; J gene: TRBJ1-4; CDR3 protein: CASSIPRGLYEKLFF
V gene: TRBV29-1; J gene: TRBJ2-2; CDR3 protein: CSVQNTGELFF
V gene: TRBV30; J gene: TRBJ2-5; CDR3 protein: CAWSVRGGETQYF
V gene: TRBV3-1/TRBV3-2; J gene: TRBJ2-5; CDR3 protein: CASSQDVAVNKETQYF
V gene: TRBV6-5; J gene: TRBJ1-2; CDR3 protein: CASRRKDQGGDGYTF
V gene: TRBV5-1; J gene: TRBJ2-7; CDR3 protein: CASSYYPGAGGYYEQYF
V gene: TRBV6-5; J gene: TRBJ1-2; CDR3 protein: CASALRSRWSYTF
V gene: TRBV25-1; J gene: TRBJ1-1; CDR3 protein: CASSGEGWAEAFF
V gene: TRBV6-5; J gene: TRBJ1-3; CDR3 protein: CASSYGSDGTGNTIYF
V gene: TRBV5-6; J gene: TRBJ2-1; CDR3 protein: CACLMASGRYEQFF
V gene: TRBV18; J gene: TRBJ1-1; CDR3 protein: CASSPRQGSLNTEAFF
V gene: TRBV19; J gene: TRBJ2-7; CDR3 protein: CASSVTSGPYYEQYF
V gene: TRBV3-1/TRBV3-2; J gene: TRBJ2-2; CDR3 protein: CASSLTRDRNTGELFF
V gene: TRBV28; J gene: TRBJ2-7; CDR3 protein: CASSLWGGLTGKEQYF